A selection of T cell receptor beta chains follows, all from one sample in a study of blood T cell repertoires in COVID-19. The table came from immunoSEQ multiplex PCR; TCRdb's copy has only in-frame clones and leaves some out. Here the sample spans about 180,000 clones, about four fifths being singletons. The sequenced sample consisted of peripheral blood. These receptors all come from a man aged 65 to 79 with active or convalescent COVID-19. CDR3s leave out the opening cysteine and the closing phenylalanine or tryptophan. Part of the rows lack a size; the others show once, few, many or a class for expanded clones.

clone_size j_call v_call cdr3_length cdr3_aa
NA TRBJ2-3 TRBV11-2 12 ASSLWRGGDTQY
NA TRBJ2-1 TRBV5-4 14 ASSPQRALAYNEQF
once TRBJ2-5 TRBV5-1 10 ASGQIQETQY
NA TRBJ2-2 TRBV10-1 11 ASSESRTGELF
NA TRBJ2-3 TRBV24-1 12 AAGGTGSGDTQY
NA TRBJ1-2 TRBV3-1/TRBV3-2 10 ASSQGDSRYT
NA TRBJ2-3 TRBV9 13 ASSVDAGGTDTQY
NA TRBJ1-3 TRBV13 11 ASSLLSGNTIY
NA TRBJ2-7 TRBV18 12 ASSPRQGVYEQY
NA TRBJ1-2 TRBV2 15 ASSELQTFGGNYGYT
once TRBJ1-2 TRBV24-1 16 ATSEVCDGTGGIYGYT
NA TRBJ2-1 TRBV5-1 15 ASSQSYLAVGYNEQF
NA TRBJ2-7 TRBV30 11 AWSVATSYEQY
NA TRBJ2-3 TRBV4-2 14 ASSQVKGGLTDTQY
NA TRBJ2-1 TRBV5-1 14 ASSLESAGRPNEQF
NA TRBJ1-6 TRBV4-3 12 ASSQNLGDSPLH
NA TRBJ1-6 TRBV11-2 12 ASSFQGMDSPLH
NA TRBJ1-4 TRBV6-5 13 ASSKAGRGYEKLF
NA TRBJ2-4 TRBV7-9 13 ASSLLQGGLGIQY
NA TRBJ2-2 TRBV5-6 13 ASSPGTGLIGELF
NA TRBJ1-2 TRBV6-5 12 ASSFTRTGDGYT
NA TRBJ1-1 TRBV5-1 11 ASNNQGNTEAF
NA TRBJ2-7 TRBV14 9 ASSQQYEQY
NA TRBJ2-3 TRBV29-1 10 SWRGKADTQY
NA TRBJ1-1 TRBV10-3 11 AISPMGQGEAF
NA TRBJ2-1 TRBV9 13 ASSVTGTVDNEQF
NA TRBJ2-1 TRBV10-1 14 ASSERRLAGGNEQF
few TRBJ1-1 TRBV11-3 15 ASSFTGTELLNTEAF
NA TRBJ1-2 TRBV5-1 13 ASRTTPGTPYGYT